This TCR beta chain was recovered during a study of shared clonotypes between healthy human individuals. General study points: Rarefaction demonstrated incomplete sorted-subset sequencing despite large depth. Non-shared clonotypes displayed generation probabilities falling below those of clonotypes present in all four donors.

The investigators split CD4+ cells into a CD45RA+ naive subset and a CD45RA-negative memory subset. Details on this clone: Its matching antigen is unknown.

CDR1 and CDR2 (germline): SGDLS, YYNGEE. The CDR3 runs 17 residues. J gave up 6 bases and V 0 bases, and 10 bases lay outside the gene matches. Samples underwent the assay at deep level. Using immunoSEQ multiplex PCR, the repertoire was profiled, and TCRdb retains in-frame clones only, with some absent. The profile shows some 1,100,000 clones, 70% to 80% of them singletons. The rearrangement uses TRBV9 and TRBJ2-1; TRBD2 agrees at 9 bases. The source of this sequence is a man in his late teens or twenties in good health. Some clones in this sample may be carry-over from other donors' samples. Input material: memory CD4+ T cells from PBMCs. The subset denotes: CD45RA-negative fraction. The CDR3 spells CASSVAIAGVHFNEQFF. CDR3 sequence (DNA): TGTGCCAGCAGCGTAGCGATAGCGGGAGTGCATTTCAATGAGCAGTTCTTC.